The 28 T cell receptor beta chains below were found in one sample sequenced in a study of blood T cell repertoires in COVID-19. Assay used: immunoSEQ multiplex PCR; TCRdb lists only in-frame clones, some missing. In the table there are around 89,000 clones, 88% of which are singletons. The material sequenced was peripheral blood. The receptors were gathered from a man between 60 and 75 years old with acute or convalescent COVID-19.

V usage is TRBV6-1 and J usage is TRBJ2-5; no reliable D call. The CDR3 is 13 amino acids. V dropped 3 bases and J dropped 3 bases, with 8 bases sitting between them. The germline V gene has CDR1 MNHNS and CDR2 SASEGT. CDR3 loop: CASSDNREETQYF. The CDR3, as DNA: TGTGCCAGCAGTGATAACCGGGAAGAGACCCAGTACTTC.

This chain joins TRBV13 and TRBJ2-3; D uncertain. V shed 5 bases and J shed 0 bases, with 15 bases lying between them. The germline gives CDR1 PRHDT, CDR2 FYEKMQ (reference sequence). The CDR3 spans 16 residues. CDR3 in amino acids: CASSQELTPSTDTQYF. The DNA of the CDR3 is TGTGCCAGCAGCCAAGAGCTTACCCCTAGCACAGATACGCAGTATTTT.

The rearrangement links TRBV19 to TRBJ2-1; 13 bases line up with TRBD2. Trimming took 5 bases from V and 4 from J; bases not matched to a gene: 5. From germline, CDR1 is LNHDA and CDR2 SQIVND (reference sequence). The CDR3 runs to 16 residues. CDR3 loop: CASSSKTSGGYNEQFF. CDR3 DNA sequence: TGTGCCAGTAGTTCCAAGACTAGCGGGGGGTACAATGAGCAGTTCTTC.

For the CDR3, the DNA is TGTGCCAGCAGCCCAACAGGGGTTGGTGAGCAGTTCTTC. Translated: CASSPTGVGEQFF. The chain is built from TRBV7-3 and TRBJ2-1; 7 positions match TRBD1. This CDR3 has 13 residues. The germline V gene encodes CDR1 SGHTA and CDR2 FQGTGA. Unmatched junction bases numbered 7, after V lost 5 bases and J lost 9 bases. The full variable domain, completed using reference TRBV7-3 and TRBJ2-1, is GAGVSQTPSNKVTEKGKYVELRCDPISGHTALYWYRQSLGQGPEFLIYFQGTGAADDSGLPNDRFFAVRPEGSVSTLKIQRTERGDSAVYLCASSPTGVGEQFFGPGTRLTVL.

The sample holds one count of this clone. The chain combines TRBV6-5 with TRBJ1-3; D is possibly TRBD1 (6 bases). The V end lost 2 bases, the J end lost 2 bases, and 10 bases lay between the germline ends. CDR1 and CDR2 (germline): MNHEY, SVGAGI. This CDR3 has 15 residues. CDR3 coding DNA: TGTGCCAGCAGTTACGGGCAGGGGACTGGAAACACCATATATTTT. It translates to CASSYGQGTGNTIYF.

This chain uses TRBV4-1 with TRBJ1-5, with no clear D. Germline V CDR1 and CDR2: MGHRA, YSYEKL. Trimming stripped 0 bases from V and 2 bases from J, with 14 bases between. This CDR3 comprises 17 residues. DNA of the CDR3: TGCGCCAGCAGCCAAGATCATGCAGAACGGGGCAATCAGCCCCAGCATTTT. This encodes CASSQDHAERGNQPQHF.

This chain joins TRBV7-9 and TRBJ2-5, with D perhaps matching TRBD1 (5 bases). V lost 2 bases to trimming and J lost 5 bases, with 12 bases between them. The CDR3 is made up of 14 amino acids. Germline CDR1 reads SEHNR; CDR2 reads FQNEAQ (reference sequence). CDR3 sequence: CASSLKLSGETQYF. CDR3 DNA: TGTGCCAGCAGCTTAAAACTGTCAGGGGAGACCCAGTACTTC.

CDR3 sequence (DNA): TGTGCCAGCAGTGAAGCTGCGGGACTCCTGCCCGGGGGAGAGACCCAGTACTTC. Its translation is CASSEAAGLLPGGETQYF. The J gene is TRBJ2-5, the V gene TRBV2; TRBD2 is a possible D gene (6 bases). Trimming took off 0 bases at V and 4 bases at J, with 21 bases between the two ends. Per the germline V gene, CDR1 is SNHLY and CDR2 is FYNNEI. There are 18 residues in the CDR3.

The rearrangement uses TRBV27 and TRBJ2-4, with unresolved D. Trimming shortened V by 5 bases and J by 0 bases, and 11 bases separated the two germline ends. Germline CDR1 and CDR2: MNHEY and SMNVEV (reference sequence). The CDR3 loop spans 15 amino acids. The CDR3 region has the DNA TGTGCCAGCAGTCTCGACACCGGAGCCAAAAACATTCAGTACTTC. Its translation: CASSLDTGAKNIQYF.

The CDR3 reads CASSLSLNYEQYF. The CDR3 DNA follows: TGTGCCAGCAGCTTAAGCTTGAATTACGAGCAGTACTTC. The gene calls are TRBV7-8 and TRBJ2-7; D remains unclear. The CDR3 is 13 amino acids. Looked up from germline, CDR1 is SGHVS and CDR2 is FQNEAQ. Trimming cost V 2 bases and J 4 bases, with 9 bases left between them.

This chain connects TRBV6-6 to TRBJ2-7; 13 nucleotides align to TRBD2. Looked up from germline, CDR1 is MNHNY and CDR2 is SVGAGI (reference sequence). The CDR3 runs 15 residues. V shed 3 bases, J shed 7 bases, and the junction held 6 bases outside the gene matches. The CDR3 DNA reads TGTGCCAGCAGTTATGGACTAGCGGGAGTGGGGGAGCAGTACTTC. Translated: CASSYGLAGVGEQYF.

The V gene is TRBV27, the J gene TRBJ2-3, with 10 bases that match TRBD2. Germline CDR1 MNHEY, CDR2 SMNVEV (reference sequence). V dropped 2 bases and J dropped 2; count of bases not matched to a gene: 4. The CDR3 is made up of 16 amino acids. CDR3 amino acids: CASSLRAGGPTDTQYF. In DNA form, the CDR3 reads TGTGCCAGCAGTTTAAGAGCGGGAGGGCCCACAGATACGCAGTATTTT.

The CDR3 nucleotides are TGTGCCAGCAGTGAATCGTCCCGGAATGAGCAGTTCTTC. Protein sequence: CASSESSRNEQFF. The chain recombines TRBV6-1 with TRBJ2-1; no clear D. V was shortened by 2 bases and J by 7 bases, with 9 bases between the two germline ends. The CDR3 has 13 amino acids. CDR1 and CDR2 (germline): MNHNS, SASEGT.

This sequence joins TRBV19 and TRBJ2-7, with a possible D match to TRBD2 (7 bases). CDR3 length equals 17 residues. V was trimmed by 2 bases and J by 3 bases, leaving 20 bases between them. CDR1 LNHDA and CDR2 SQIVND come from the germline V gene (reference sequence). The CDR3 coding sequence is TGTGCCAGTAGTATAAACCCAACAGGGAGGGGAGGCTACGAGCAGTACTTC. Its protein is CASSINPTGRGGYEQYF. Variable domain in full (rest from reference TRBV19 and TRBJ2-7): DGGITQSPKYLFRKEGQNVTLSCEQNLNHDAMYWYRQDPGQGLRLIYYSQIVNDFQKGDIAEGYSVSREKKESFPLTVTSAQKNPTAFYLCASSINPTGRGGYEQYFGPGTRLTVT.

V gene TRBV18 combines with J gene TRBJ1-2, with 9 bases fitting TRBD1. Looked up from germline, CDR1 is KGHSH and CDR2 is LQKENI. Trimming removed 3 bases from V and 8 bases from J; junction bases left unmatched: 13. This CDR3 region has 16 residues. CDR3: CASSPPPTWTGDGYTF. The CDR3 nucleotides are TGTGCCAGCTCACCTCCCCCGACTTGGACAGGGGACGGCTACACCTTC.

The chain links TRBV20-1 to TRBJ1-2; a weak D match, TRBD1 (5 bases). V shed 5 bases and J shed 6 bases, with 10 bases lying between them. This CDR3 spans 11 amino acids. Germline CDR1 and CDR2: DFQATT and SNEGSKA (reference sequence). The CDR3 DNA reads as TGCAGTGCTCGAGGGGAGGATGGCTACACCTTC. This translates into CSARGEDGYTF.

This rearrangement joins TRBV5-8 to TRBJ1-4; 7 bases match TRBD1. Per the germline V gene, CDR1 is SGHTS and CDR2 is YDEGEE. The CDR3 has 15 amino acids. Trimming cost V 4 bases and J 5 bases; bases outside gene matches: 8. The CDR3 region has the DNA TGTGCCAGCAGCGCCTACAGGGGAATAAATGAAAAACTGTTTTTT. As protein: CASSAYRGINEKLFF.

This clone has a single count. The rearrangement links TRBV28 to TRBJ1-2; TRBD1 might be the D (6 bases). The CDR3 loop spans 13 amino acids. Germline CDR1 is MDHEN and CDR2 is SYDVKM. The V and J ends lost 8 bases and 5 bases respectively, with 15 bases between them. CDR3 loop: CASARTDLYGYTF. The CDR3 region has the DNA TGTGCCAGCGCGAGGACAGATCTTTATGGCTACACCTTC.

Comment on this clone: A much larger clonotype is one base distant, so this may be a read error. At the DNA level, this CDR3 is encoded by other sequences in the same sample as well. The genes are TRBV7-6 and TRBJ2-7, with TRBD1 matching 7 bases. The CDR3 is 15 amino acids. The J segment lost 6 bases and the V segment lost 0 bases, leaving 8 bases of the junction unmatched. Germline V lookup: CDR1 SGHVS, CDR2 FNYEAQ. CDR3 loop: CASSLAAGGIFEQYF. CDR3 nucleotide sequence: TGTGCCAGCAGCTTAGCGGCAGGGGGTATTTTCGAGCAGTACTTC.

The V and J genes are TRBV27 and TRBJ2-3; D remains unclear. V lost 3 bases and J 0 bases, leaving 13 bases between the germline ends. The V gene's germline CDR1 is MNHEY and CDR2 SMNVEV (reference sequence). The CDR3 consists of 16 residues. The DNA for the CDR3 is TGTGCCAGCAGTTTTTCTAGTGCGACTAGCACAGATACGCAGTATTTT. It is translated as CASSFSSATSTDTQYF.

This sequence joins TRBV19 and TRBJ2-3, with D hard to call. Germline lookup yields CDR1 LNHDA and CDR2 SQIVND (reference sequence). The CDR3 loop spans 14 amino acids. V shed 3 bases and J shed 2 bases, with 9 bases lying between them. The CDR3 nucleotides are TGTGCCAGTAGTATTGAGAAAGCCACAGATACGCAGTATTTT. Encoded protein: CASSIEKATDTQYF.

V usage is TRBV5-1 and J usage is TRBJ2-2; the D gene is possibly TRBD2 (6 bases). The CDR3 consists of 15 residues. V lost 3 bases to trimming and J lost 6 bases, with 15 bases between them. Per germline, CDR1 SGHRS and CDR2 YFSETQ. CDR3 residues: CASSSQVGGSGELFF. The DNA of the CDR3 is TGCGCCAGCAGCTCACAGGTGGGAGGTTCCGGGGAGCTGTTTTTT.

V gene TRBV5-1 combines with J gene TRBJ1-1; TRBD1 might be the D (5 bases). The CDR3 spans 14 residues. Germline V lookup: CDR1 SGHRS, CDR2 YFSETQ. The V and J ends lost 0 bases and 5 bases respectively, with 11 bases between them. CDR3 region: CASSLVSGGTEAFF. In nucleotides, the CDR3 is TGCGCCAGCAGCTTGGTATCCGGGGGAACTGAAGCTTTCTTT.

This clone turned up a few times. The chain employs TRBV9 and TRBJ2-1; weak D call: TRBD2 (6 bases). Germline V CDR1 and CDR2: SGDLS, YYNGEE. This CDR3 has 16 residues. The ends were cut back, 0 bases at V and 7 bases at J, with 17 bases in the middle. Here the CDR3 reads CASSVGGYGGSNEQFF. CDR3 sequence (DNA): TGTGCCAGCAGCGTAGGGGGATACGGGGGTTCAAATGAGCAGTTCTTC. Filled out from reference TRBV9 and TRBJ2-1, the complete variable domain reads DSGVTQTPKHLITATGQRVTLRCSPRSGDLSVYWYQQSLDQGLQFLIQYYNGEERAKGNILERFSAQQFPDLHSELNLSSLELGDSALYFCASSVGGYGGSNEQFFGPGTRLTVL.

The chain has TRBV6-5 and TRBJ1-1; D may be TRBD1 (5 bases). Trimming stripped 5 bases from V and 2 bases from J, with 15 bases between. The CDR3 loop spans 15 amino acids. The germline CDR1 and CDR2 sequences are MNHEY and SVGAGI. CDR3 in DNA: TGTGCCAGCAGTCCCAAAACAGGAGTAAACACTGAAGCTTTCTTT. Translation gives CASSPKTGVNTEAFF.

The rearrangement links TRBV10-2 to TRBJ1-1, with D possibly matching TRBD1 (5 bases). Trimming removed 11 bases at V and 1 base at J, with 11 bases between. The CDR3 sequence is 12 residues long. The V gene's germline CDR1 is WSHSY and CDR2 SAAADI. CDR3 amino acids: CAAGGWNTEAFF. CDR3 sequence (DNA): TGCGCCGCCGGGGGGTGGAACACTGAAGCTTTCTTT.

This clone was seen only once. This rearrangement joins TRBV3-1 (or the pseudogene TRBV3-2) to TRBJ1-4; D remains ambiguous. CDR1 and CDR2 from the germline V gene are LGHDT and YNNKEL (reference sequence). The CDR3 spans 16 residues. Trimming took 0 bases from V and 2 from J, leaving 10 bases between them. The CDR3, as DNA: TGTGCCAGCAGCCAAGAGGGAGGGTTTACTAATGAAAAACTGTTTTTT. As protein: CASSQEGGFTNEKLFF.

The table lists this clone with a count of one. The chain has TRBV19 and TRBJ1-4, with 7 bases matching TRBD1. J lost 7 bases, V lost 3 bases, and 11 bases had no gene match. Germline V gene sequence: CDR1 LNHDA, CDR2 SQIVND (reference sequence). This CDR3 has 16 residues. Written as DNA, the CDR3 is TGTGCCAGTAGTATCCGCCGAGGGGGCGAGCGTGAAAAACTGTTTTTT. Residues: CASSIRRGGEREKLFF.